This TCR beta chain was obtained from a study of Graves' ophthalmopathy and Graves' hyperthyroidism. Turning to the study itself: Peripheral blood was gathered at first diagnosis, ahead of any treatment whatsoever.

Certain patients, namely those with other autoimmune diseases, uncontrolled infections, pregnancy or lactation, were excluded. The CDR3 length is 13 residues. Germline V CDR1 and CDR2: MNHEY, SVGAGI. Transcripts of RNA were the source for amplifying TCR beta CDR3 regions. HTBI primers were employed in first-round RT-PCR, then a second-round multiplex PCR followed. TCRdb redid the calling of the multiplex PCR reads with MiXCR, one entry per CDR3 protein. The repertoire holds about 400,000 distinct CDR3 sequences, with 15% as singletons. This clonotype occurred once. At one of its ends the junction is not consistent with the germline gene, which may arise from a read error.

The chain is built from TRBV6-5 and TRBJ2-5, with D unclear. This sequence was found in a woman younger than 35 with stable Graves' hyperthyroidism. The source material was peripheral blood. The CDR3 here is CASSYGPQETRYF. CDR3 DNA: TGTGCCAGCAGTTACGGGCCCCAAGAGACCCGGTACTTC.